These T cell receptor beta chains were read from a single sample in a study of blood T cell repertoires in COVID-19. Clones were sequenced by immunoSEQ multiplex PCR, and TCRdb holds only the in-frame ones, with some missing. The sample records approximately 150,000 clones, approximately 84% being singletons. Material for sequencing was peripheral blood. The receptors derive from a woman of 80 years or more with acute or convalescent COVID-19. CDR3s include the opening cysteine and the closing phenylalanine or tryptophan. A D gene is named only where the DNA matches it firmly. Some rows mark clone size as missing; the rest say once, few, many or name a class of expanded clone.

>TRBV15|TRBD2|TRBJ2-7|.
CATSRVGDGVPSGSYEQYF
TGTGCCACCAGCAGAGTCGGAGATGGGGTCCCTAGCGGGAGTTACGAGCAGTACTTC
>TRBV5-1|TRBD1|TRBJ2-7|.
CASSPLTGIPAEQYF
TGCGCCAGCAGTCCATTGACAGGGATACCGGCGGAGCAGTACTTC
>TRBV5-1|TRBD2|TRBJ2-3|.
CASSNRGTSGRALDTQYF
TGCGCCAGCAGCAACCGGGGGACTAGCGGGAGGGCCCTGGATACGCAGTATTTT
>TRBV15|.|TRBJ1-2|.
CAIAGTSAGPNYGYTF
TGTGCCATCGCCGGGACATCGGCGGGTCCTAACTATGGCTACACCTTC
>TRBV5-3|.|TRBJ1-1|.
CARSFTPSAVSEGGDAFF
TGTGCCAGAAGCTTTACCCCCTCCGCCGTCAGTGAGGGGGGGGATGCTTTCTTT
>TRBV29-1|TRBD1|TRBJ2-7|.
CSVGQGVNDEQYF
TGCAGCGTCGGACAGGGGGTGAACGACGAGCAGTACTTC
>TRBV30|.|TRBJ1-3|.
CASTKVRSGNTIYF
TGTGCCTCCACAAAAGTAAGATCTGGAAACACCATATATTTT
>TRBV13|TRBD1|TRBJ2-7|.
CASSLADRASYEQYF
TGTGCCAGCAGCTTGGCGGACAGGGCCTCCTACGAGCAGTACTTC
>TRBV7-8|.|TRBJ1-5|.
CASSRYSNQPQHF
TGTGCCAGCAGCCGGTATAGCAATCAGCCCCAGCATTTT
>TRBV2|.|TRBJ2-7|.
CASSGQFAYEQYF
TGTGCCAGCAGTGGACAGTTTGCCTACGAGCAGTACTTC
>TRBV11-2|.|TRBJ2-1|once
CASSLNGLNEQFF
TGTGCCAGCAGCCTGAATGGACTAAATGAGCAGTTCTTC
>TRBV7-8|.|TRBJ2-3|.
CASSLGRLVSADTQYF
TGTGCCAGCAGCTTAGGCAGACTAGTTTCAGCAGATACGCAGTATTTT
>TRBV25-1|TRBD1|TRBJ1-2|.
CASSGGQYGYTF
TGTGCCAGCAGTGGGGGACAGTATGGCTACACCTTC
>TRBV15|TRBD1|TRBJ1-2|once
CATSRTGTVRGYTF
TGTGCCACCAGCAGAACCGGGACAGTTAGGGGCTACACCTTC
>TRBV30|TRBD2|TRBJ2-1|.
CACRNVAGGQFHEQFF
TGTGCCTGCCGGAATGTGGCGGGAGGACAGTTTCATGAGCAGTTCTTC
>TRBV19|TRBD1|TRBJ2-1|.
CASSNQGVYNEQFF
TGTGCCAGTAGTAACCAGGGGGTCTACAATGAGCAGTTCTTC
>TRBV20-1|.|TRBJ1-2|.
CSASVRNYGYTF
TGCAGTGCTAGTGTCAGAAACTATGGCTACACCTTC
>TRBV6-1|.|TRBJ1-5|.
CASSDLGQGFDSNQPQHF
TGTGCCAGCAGTGACCTCGGGCAGGGGTTTGATAGCAATCAGCCCCAGCATTTT